These 17 T cell receptor beta chains were sequenced from one sample in a study of T cell responses to AZD1222 COVID-19 vaccine. The protocol was immunoSEQ multiplex PCR, while the TCRdb copy is restricted to in-frame clones and leaves out a portion. Here the sample spans tens of thousands of clones, roughly 82% being singletons. The starting material was peripheral blood, obtained on day 0 of AZD1222 vaccination. The receptors were gathered from an adult in good health.

Here the CDR3 DNA reads TGTGCCAGCAGCTTTGGCAGCACGGAGACCCAGTACTTC. It yields the protein CASSFGSTETQYF. This chain uses TRBV7-8 with TRBJ2-5; D is ambiguous. The germline V gene has CDR1 SGHVS and CDR2 FQNEAQ. The ends were cut back, 3 bases at V and 5 bases at J, with 10 bases in the middle. The CDR3 length is 13 residues.

The CDR3 here is CASSPLDRTSSYNEQFF. DNA for the CDR3: TGTGCCAGCTCACCTCTGGACAGAACTAGCTCCTACAATGAGCAGTTCTTC. The V gene is TRBV18, the J gene TRBJ2-1, with D possibly being TRBD1 (6 bases). V gave up 3 bases and J gave up 0 bases, with 15 bases separating them. CDR1 is KGHSH, CDR2 LQKENI, per germline. This CDR3 spans 17 amino acids.

This chain links TRBV7-8 with TRBJ2-4, with D maybe TRBD1 (6 bases). In germline, CDR1 is SGHVS, CDR2 FQNEAQ. The CDR3 has 12 residues. Trimming shortened V by 5 bases and J by 8 bases, and 10 bases separated the two germline ends. Here the CDR3 reads CASSPDRHIQYF. CDR3 sequence (DNA): TGTGCCAGCAGCCCTGACAGGCACATTCAGTACTTC.

The chain links TRBV11-2 to TRBJ1-3, with D perhaps TRBD1 (5 bases). The CDR3 has 16 amino acids. CDR1 SGHAT and CDR2 FQNNGV come from the germline V gene. V was clipped by 2 bases and J by 0 bases, with 11 bases between them. CDR3: CASSLRGDFSGNTIYF. The CDR3 bases are TGTGCCAGCAGCTTAAGGGGAGACTTCTCTGGAAACACCATATATTTT.

This sequence joins TRBV9 and TRBJ2-3; D perhaps matches TRBD2 (6 bases). The CDR3 is 16 amino acids. V lost 3 bases and J 0 bases, leaving 14 bases between the germline ends. Germline-derived CDR1 and CDR2 are SGDLS and YYNGEE. The CDR3 is CASSENRDFSTDTQYF. CDR3 nucleotide sequence: TGTGCCAGCAGCGAGAACCGGGACTTTAGCACAGATACGCAGTATTTT.

This clone has a single count. The chain combines TRBV19 with TRBJ2-5; D possibly matches TRBD1 or TRBD2 (6 bases each). Looked up from germline, CDR1 is LNHDA and CDR2 is SQIVND (reference sequence). Trimming removed 3 bases from V and 5 bases from J, with 13 bases in between. The CDR3 is 14 amino acids. The CDR3 DNA is TGTGCCAGTAGTATGAACGGGGGCTGGGAGACCCAGTACTTC. Encoded protein: CASSMNGGWETQYF.

The V gene is TRBV20-1, the J gene TRBJ1-3; no clear D. Per the germline V gene, CDR1 is DFQATT and CDR2 is SNEGSKA (reference sequence). V gave up 3 bases and J gave up 3 bases, with 9 bases separating them. The CDR3 is made up of 13 amino acids. The CDR3 coding sequence is TGCAGTGCTAGTGGGGAACTTGGAAACACCATATATTTT. Its protein is CSASGELGNTIYF.

The rearrangement joins TRBV7-8 to TRBJ1-2; the D gene is possibly TRBD1 (5 bases). V was cut by 4 bases and J by 4 bases, with 25 bases left in between. Germline values: CDR1 SGHVS, CDR2 FQNEAQ. The CDR3 is made up of 18 amino acids. The CDR3 protein is CASSSKRSRTGVSYGYTF. DNA for the CDR3: TGTGCCAGCAGCTCAAAGAGGAGCCGTACGGGGGTTAGCTATGGCTACACCTTC.

V is TRBV7-3 and J is TRBJ2-6, with D perhaps given as TRBD1 or TRBD2 (5 bases each). Trimming removed 4 bases at V and 0 bases at J, with 10 bases between. In germline, CDR1 is SGHTA, CDR2 FQGTGA. The CDR3 has 16 amino acids. The CDR3 region is CASSSYGASGANVLTF. The CDR3 nucleotides are TGTGCCAGCAGCTCTTACGGGGCCTCTGGGGCCAACGTCCTGACTTTC.

This clone was recorded only once. This chain connects TRBV5-1 to TRBJ1-6; possible D gene TRBD1, 5 bases. Trimming removed 6 bases at V and 0 bases at J, with 10 bases between. This CDR3 comprises 15 residues. Germline V CDR1 and CDR2: SGHRS, YFSETQ. CDR3 amino acids: CASTQDSSYNSPLHF. DNA for the CDR3: TGCGCCAGCACCCAAGACAGCTCCTATAATTCACCCCTCCACTTT.

The table lists this clone with a few counts. V and J are TRBV5-8 and TRBJ1-6, with 9 bases identical to TRBD1. Germline CDR1 reads SGHTS; CDR2 reads YDEGEE. The CDR3 extends over 15 amino acids. V lost 3 bases to trimming and J lost 9 bases; unmatched junction nucleotides: 7. The CDR3 is CASSYPDRGVSPLHF. DNA for the CDR3: TGTGCCAGCAGCTACCCTGACAGGGGGGTTTCACCCCTCCACTTT.

This sequence joins TRBV2 and TRBJ1-5; D is possibly TRBD1 (5 bases). Germline V gene data show CDR1 as SNHLY and CDR2 as FYNNEI. This CDR3 has 15 amino acids. Deletions cut 0 bases from V and 4 bases from J, with 10 bases between. CDR3 sequence reads: CASSEATGSNQPQHF. In DNA, the CDR3 is TGTGCCAGCAGTGAAGCTACAGGATCTAATCAGCCCCAGCATTTT. Full variable domain (remainder filled in from reference TRBV2 and TRBJ1-5): EPEVTQTPSHQVTQMGQEVILRCVPISNHLYFYWYRQILGQKVEFLVSFYNNEISEKSEIFDDQFSVERPDGSNFTLKIRSTKLEDSAMYFCASSEATGSNQPQHFGDGTRLSIL.

The V and J genes are TRBV9 and TRBJ1-1, with D unclear. The CDR3 consists of 14 residues. CDR1 is SGDLS, CDR2 YYNGEE, per germline. The V end was cut by 0 bases, the J end by 1 base, with 7 bases between. The CDR3 coding sequence is TGTGCCAGCAGCGTAGTTGGGCAGAACACTGAAGCTTTCTTT. Protein product: CASSVVGQNTEAFF.

V gene TRBV5-1 combines with J gene TRBJ2-4; TRBD2 might be the D (5 bases). V lost 3 bases and J 6 bases, leaving 16 bases between the germline ends. Germline V CDR1 and CDR2: SGHRS, YFSETQ. This CDR3 is built from 15 residues. The CDR3 DNA reads as TGCGCCAGCAGCTCGGCGCCGGGGATAAGAAACATTCAGTACTTC. Translating it yields CASSSAPGIRNIQYF.

For the CDR3, the DNA is TGTGCCAGCAGCTTCTTGGGGACCCAGTACTTC. Protein: CASSFLGTQYF. The J gene is TRBJ2-5, the V gene TRBV5-6; no firm D call. The V end lost 2 bases, the J end lost 7 bases, and 6 bases lay between the germline ends. This CDR3 spans 11 amino acids. Germline loops: CDR1 SGHDT, CDR2 YYEEEE.

The rearrangement joins TRBV2 to TRBJ2-1; D remains ambiguous. Trimming shortened V by 7 bases and J by 10 bases, and 11 bases separated the two germline ends. The length of the CDR3 is 11 residues. Germline values: CDR1 SNHLY, CDR2 FYNNEI. As DNA, the CDR3 is TGTGCCAGCACCCAGCAGCGCGAGCAGTTCTTC. As protein: CASTQQREQFF.

V and J are TRBV7-9 and TRBJ2-2; TRBD2 agrees at 12 bases. The CDR3 is 16 residues long. V lost 4 bases to trimming and J lost 5 bases; unmatched junction nucleotides: 5. Per the germline V gene, CDR1 is SEHNR and CDR2 is FQNEAQ (reference sequence). The CDR3 sequence is CASSSTSGSRTGELFF. The CDR3 DNA reads TGTGCCAGCAGCTCGACTAGCGGGAGTAGGACCGGGGAGCTGTTTTTT.